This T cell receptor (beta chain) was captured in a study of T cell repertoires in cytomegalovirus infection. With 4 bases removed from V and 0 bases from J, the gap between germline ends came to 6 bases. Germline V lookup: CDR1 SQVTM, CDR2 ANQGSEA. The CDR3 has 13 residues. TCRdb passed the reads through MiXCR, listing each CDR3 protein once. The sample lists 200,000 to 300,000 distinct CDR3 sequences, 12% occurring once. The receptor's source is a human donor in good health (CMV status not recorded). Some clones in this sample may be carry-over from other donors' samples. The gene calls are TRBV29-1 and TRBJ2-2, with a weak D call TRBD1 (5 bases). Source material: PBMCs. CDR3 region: CSVGQTNTGELFF. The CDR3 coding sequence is TGCAGCGTTGGACAGACGAACACCGGGGAGCTGTTTTTT.